This T cell receptor (beta chain) was sequenced in a study of radiation and T cells in renal cell carcinoma. At the level of the study: Nephrectomy followed 15 Gy stereotactic body radiation by 4 weeks.

After removal of 5 bases from V and 4 bases from J, the junction contained 11 bases not matched to a gene. The CDR3 covers 15 residues. Germline V gives CDR1 MDHEN, CDR2 SYDVKM. Assay: immunoSEQ multiplex PCR; the TCRdb copy retains only in-frame clones and omits some. This table has roughly 100,000 clones, 82% appearing once. Time point indicated: baseline pretreatment blood. Treatment indicated: 15 Gy SBRT to primary tumor, nephrectomy 4 weeks later. The sequence derives from a man aged 55-75 years with renal cell carcinoma. Sequences were derived from blood, sampled from a patient whose treatment included radiotherapy and nephrectomy. The chain carries TRBV28 and TRBJ2-7, with 7 bases identical to TRBD2. DNA of the CDR3: TGTGCCAGCAGTCTAACTAGCGCGTACACGTACGAGCAGTACTTC. It codes for CASSLTSAYTYEQYF.